This T cell receptor beta chain stems from a study of Graves' ophthalmopathy and Graves' hyperthyroidism. Of note for this clonotype: Its target is unknown.

From RNA, the CDR3 regions of TCR beta chains were amplified and sequenced. The first round was an RT-PCR with HTBI primers, and the second round was a multiplex PCR. Each CDR3 protein is one row after TCRdb ran MiXCR on the multiplex PCR reads. The repertoire holds 150,000 to 200,000 distinct CDR3 sequences, with 35% to 45% as singletons. Whole-study results and caveats: Blood shared most expanded thyroid clonotypes above 0.001 frequency.

The CDR3 totals 12 residues. The V gene's germline CDR1 is GTSNPN and CDR2 SVGIG (reference sequence). The germline V and J ends were trimmed by 0 bases and 4 bases, with 7 bases remaining between them. Ophthalmopathy donors showed moderate-to-severe activity, CAS ≥3, NOSPECS ≥4 and a duration under 3 months. PBMCs originated in around 11 ml of fresh peripheral blood. The V gene is TRBV30, the J gene TRBJ2-7; no reliable D call. The TCR was taken from a man aged 30 to 45 with Graves' ophthalmopathy. The sequencing sample was made of peripheral blood. In nucleotides, the CDR3 is TGTGCCTGGAGTGTACAGCCTTACGAGCAGTACTTC. Its translation is CAWSVQPYEQYF. Combining the CDR3 with reference TRBV30 and TRBJ2-7 gives the whole variable domain SQTIHQWPATLVQPVGSPLSLECTVEGTSNPNLYWYRQAAGRGLQLLFYSVGIGQISSEVPQNLSASRPQDRQFILSSKKLLLSDSGFYLCAWSVQPYEQYFGPGTRLTVT.